The rows below give T cell receptor beta chains drawn from one sample of a study of naive and memory T cell subsets. One entry per CDR3 protein results from TCRdb running MiXCR on the UMI-ligation and nested PCR reads. Of over 20,000 distinct CDR3 sequences in the sample, about 11% were seen once. Sequenced: central memory CD8+ T cells from blood. Receptors originate from a human donor in good health. Each CDR3 is given with its conserved first and last residue. A D gene is named only where the DNA matches it firmly. Where a row states a size, it is once, few, many or the class of an expanded clone; other rows omit it.

j_gene: TRBJ2-3
d_gene: TRBD2
v_gene: TRBV9
abundance: many
CDR3nt: TGTGCCAGCAGCGAGAGCGGGAGCTTCACAGATACGCAGTATTTT
CDR3aa: CASSESGSFTDTQYF

j_gene: TRBJ2-5
d_gene: TRBD1
v_gene: TRBV7-9
abundance: few
CDR3nt: TGTGCCAGCAGCCATCAGGGACAGCAAGAGACCCAGTACTTC
CDR3aa: CASSHQGQQETQYF

j_gene: TRBJ2-3
d_gene: .
v_gene: TRBV6-6
abundance: .
CDR3nt: TGTGCCAGCAGTTACTCTTCCAACACAGATACGCAGTATTTT
CDR3aa: CASSYSSNTDTQYF

j_gene: TRBJ2-3
d_gene: TRBD2
v_gene: TRBV6-2/TRBV6-3
abundance: many
CDR3nt: TGTGCCAGCATGCGGGGGGCCGGTACGCAGTATTTT
CDR3aa: CASMRGAGTQYF

j_gene: TRBJ2-1
d_gene: .
v_gene: TRBV4-1
abundance: medium-sized
CDR3nt: TGCGCCAGCAGCCAAGCAGTGGCGGCGCATGAGCAGTTCTTC
CDR3aa: CASSQAVAAHEQFF

j_gene: TRBJ1-5
d_gene: .
v_gene: TRBV28
abundance: many
CDR3nt: TGTGCCAGCAGTTCCCCCCGGCAGGGGAGTTGGAATCAGCCCCAGCATTTT
CDR3aa: CASSSPRQGSWNQPQHF

j_gene: TRBJ2-1
d_gene: TRBD1
v_gene: TRBV6-6
abundance: few
CDR3nt: TGTGCCAGCAGTTACAGGGACAGGGGCTACTACAATGAGCAGTTCTTC
CDR3aa: CASSYRDRGYYNEQFF

j_gene: TRBJ2-7
d_gene: .
v_gene: TRBV4-3
abundance: .
CDR3nt: TGCGCCAGCAGCCCTAATCTTAGCGGCTACGAGCAGTACTTC
CDR3aa: CASSPNLSGYEQYF

j_gene: TRBJ2-1
d_gene: TRBD2
v_gene: TRBV20-1
abundance: few
CDR3nt: TGCAGTGCACCGACTAGCGGGAGGGAGATCTACAATGAGCAGTTCTTC
CDR3aa: CSAPTSGREIYNEQFF

j_gene: TRBJ2-1
d_gene: .
v_gene: TRBV4-1
abundance: few
CDR3nt: TGCGCCAGCAGCCGAACAGGGGGGGAAGTCCAGTTCTTC
CDR3aa: CASSRTGGEVQFF

j_gene: TRBJ2-7
d_gene: .
v_gene: TRBV2
abundance: few
CDR3nt: TGTGCCAGCAGTCGATTTGGAGCGAACACCTACGAGCAGTACTTC
CDR3aa: CASSRFGANTYEQYF

j_gene: TRBJ2-7
d_gene: TRBD1
v_gene: TRBV27
abundance: .
CDR3nt: TGTGCCAGCAGTGCCGACAGGGCCTCCTACGAGCAGTACTTC
CDR3aa: CASSADRASYEQYF

j_gene: TRBJ2-3
d_gene: .
v_gene: TRBV28
abundance: many
CDR3nt: TGTGCCAGCAGTGGACAGCTGAGTCTCACAGATACGCAGTATTTT
CDR3aa: CASSGQLSLTDTQYF

j_gene: TRBJ1-4
d_gene: .
v_gene: TRBV9
abundance: few
CDR3nt: TGTGCCAGCAGCGTAGGTGGGAGCACAAATGAAAAACTGTTTTTT
CDR3aa: CASSVGGSTNEKLFF

j_gene: TRBJ2-7
d_gene: .
v_gene: TRBV10-3
abundance: many
CDR3nt: TGTGCCATCAGTGATCCGGGACTCAACTCCTACGAGCAGTACTTC
CDR3aa: CAISDPGLNSYEQYF

j_gene: TRBJ2-7
d_gene: .
v_gene: TRBV20-1
abundance: few
CDR3nt: TGCAGTGCAGGAGCGCCTTCCTACGAGCAGTACTTC
CDR3aa: CSAGAPSYEQYF

j_gene: TRBJ2-7
d_gene: .
v_gene: TRBV3-1
abundance: many
CDR3nt: TGTGCCAGCAGCCAAGAGGCTAGAGGGGCCTACGAGCAGTACTTC
CDR3aa: CASSQEARGAYEQYF

j_gene: TRBJ2-3
d_gene: TRBD2
v_gene: TRBV11-2
abundance: .
CDR3nt: TGTGCCAGCAGCTTAGACCTAGCGGGGAACACAGATACGCAGTATTTT
CDR3aa: CASSLDLAGNTDTQYF

j_gene: TRBJ2-2
d_gene: TRBD2
v_gene: TRBV20-1
abundance: few
CDR3nt: TGCAGTGCCCTAAGCGGGAGTTCGAACACCGGGGAGCTGTTTTTT
CDR3aa: CSALSGSSNTGELFF

j_gene: TRBJ2-7
d_gene: TRBD2
v_gene: TRBV7-2
abundance: .
CDR3nt: TGTGCCAGCAGCCCCCTAGCGGGAGGGCCCACCGAGCAGTACTTC
CDR3aa: CASSPLAGGPTEQYF

j_gene: TRBJ1-1
d_gene: TRBD1
v_gene: TRBV29-1
abundance: many
CDR3nt: TGCAGCGTTGAAGATCGACTAAACAGGGGAGGTGGCACTGAAGCTTTCTTT
CDR3aa: CSVEDRLNRGGGTEAFF